This T cell receptor beta chain was documented in a study of blood T cell repertoires in COVID-19. Repertoires were generated with immunoSEQ multiplex PCR, while TCRdb's copy carries only in-frame clones and drops some. This table holds about 280,000 clones, 65% to 90% found once. Germline CDR1 and CDR2: LNHDA and SQIVND (reference sequence). Deletions cut 4 bases from V and 1 base from J, with 14 bases between. This CDR3 region has 16 residues. Input material: peripheral blood. This sequence was found in a man aged 45 to 65 with active or convalescent COVID-19. J is TRBJ2-4 and V is TRBV19, with D maybe TRBD2 (5 bases). Written as DNA, the CDR3 is TGTGCCAGTAGTAGCGGGTCCTCGGGGGCCAAAAACATTCAGTACTTC. Translation gives CASSSGSSGAKNIQYF.